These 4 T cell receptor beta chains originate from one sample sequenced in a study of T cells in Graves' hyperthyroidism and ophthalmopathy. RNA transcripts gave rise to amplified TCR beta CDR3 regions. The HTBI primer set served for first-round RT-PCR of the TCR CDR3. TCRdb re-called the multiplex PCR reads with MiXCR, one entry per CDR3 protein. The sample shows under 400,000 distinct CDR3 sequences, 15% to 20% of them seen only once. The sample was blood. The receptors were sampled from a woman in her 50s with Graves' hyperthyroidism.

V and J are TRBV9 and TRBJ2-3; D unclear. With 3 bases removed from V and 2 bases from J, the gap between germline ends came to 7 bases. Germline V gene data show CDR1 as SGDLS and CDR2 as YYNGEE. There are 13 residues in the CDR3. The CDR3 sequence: CASSADITDTQYF. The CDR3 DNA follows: TGTGCCAGCAGCGCGGATATCACAGATACGCAGTATTTT.

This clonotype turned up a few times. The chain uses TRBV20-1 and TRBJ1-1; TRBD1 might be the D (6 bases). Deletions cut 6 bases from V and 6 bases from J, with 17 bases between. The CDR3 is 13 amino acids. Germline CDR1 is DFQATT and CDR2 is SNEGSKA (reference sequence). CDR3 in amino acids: CSARFTGQAEAFF. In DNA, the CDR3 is TGCAGTGCACGTTTCACAGGGCAAGCTGAAGCTTTCTTT.

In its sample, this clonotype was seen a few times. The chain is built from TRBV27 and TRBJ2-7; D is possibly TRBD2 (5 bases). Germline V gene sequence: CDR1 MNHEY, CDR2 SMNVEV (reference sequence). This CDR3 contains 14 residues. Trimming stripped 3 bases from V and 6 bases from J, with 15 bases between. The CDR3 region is CASSFVSLRGEQYF. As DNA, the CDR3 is TGTGCCAGCAGTTTTGTTTCCCTCCGGGGCGAGCAGTACTTC.

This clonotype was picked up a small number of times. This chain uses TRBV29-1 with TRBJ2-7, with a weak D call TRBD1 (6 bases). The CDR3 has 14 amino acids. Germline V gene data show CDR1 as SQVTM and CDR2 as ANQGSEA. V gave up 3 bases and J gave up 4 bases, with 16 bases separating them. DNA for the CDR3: TGCAGCGTTGAGAGCCAGGGGTTGATGTACGAGCAGTACGTC. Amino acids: CSVESQGLMYEQYV.